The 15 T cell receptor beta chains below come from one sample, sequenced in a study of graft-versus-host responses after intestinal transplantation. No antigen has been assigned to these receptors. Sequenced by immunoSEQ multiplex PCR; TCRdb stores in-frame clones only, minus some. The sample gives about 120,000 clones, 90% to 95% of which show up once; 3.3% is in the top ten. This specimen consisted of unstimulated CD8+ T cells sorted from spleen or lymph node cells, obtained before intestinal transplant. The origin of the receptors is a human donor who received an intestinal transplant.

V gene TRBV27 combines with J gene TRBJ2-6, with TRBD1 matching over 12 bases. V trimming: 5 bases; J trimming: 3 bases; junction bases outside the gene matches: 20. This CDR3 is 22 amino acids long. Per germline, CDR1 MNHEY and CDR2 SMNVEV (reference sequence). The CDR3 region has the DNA TGTGCCAGCAGTCGGCTAATCGAAAAACCGGGACAGGGGGCGTTTGGGGCCAACGTCCTGACTTTC. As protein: CASSRLIEKPGQGAFGANVLTF.

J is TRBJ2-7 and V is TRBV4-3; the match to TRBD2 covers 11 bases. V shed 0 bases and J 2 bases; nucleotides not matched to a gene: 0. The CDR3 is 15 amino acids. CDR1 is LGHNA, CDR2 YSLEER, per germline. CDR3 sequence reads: CASSQDSGGAYEQYF. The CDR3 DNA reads TGCGCCAGCAGCCAAGATAGCGGGGGGGCCTACGAGCAGTACTTC.

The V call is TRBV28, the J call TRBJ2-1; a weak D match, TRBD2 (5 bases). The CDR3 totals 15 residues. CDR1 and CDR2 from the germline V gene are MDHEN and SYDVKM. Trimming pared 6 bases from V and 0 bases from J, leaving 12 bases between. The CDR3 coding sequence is TGTGCCAGCAGGTATCAAGGGAGCTCCTACAATGAGCAGTTCTTC. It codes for CASRYQGSSYNEQFF.

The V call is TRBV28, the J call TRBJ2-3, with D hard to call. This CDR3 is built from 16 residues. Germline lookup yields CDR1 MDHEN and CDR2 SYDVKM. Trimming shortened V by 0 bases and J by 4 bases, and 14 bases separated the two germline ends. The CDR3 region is CASSLWAAPAADTQYF. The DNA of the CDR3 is TGTGCCAGCAGTTTATGGGCAGCCCCGGCCGCAGATACGCAGTATTTT.

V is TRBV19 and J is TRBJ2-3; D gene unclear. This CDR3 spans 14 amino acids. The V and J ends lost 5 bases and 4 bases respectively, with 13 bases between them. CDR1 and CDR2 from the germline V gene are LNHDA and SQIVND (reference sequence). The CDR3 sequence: CASSLVIAADTQYF. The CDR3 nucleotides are TGTGCCAGTAGTTTAGTGATTGCGGCAGATACGCAGTATTTT.

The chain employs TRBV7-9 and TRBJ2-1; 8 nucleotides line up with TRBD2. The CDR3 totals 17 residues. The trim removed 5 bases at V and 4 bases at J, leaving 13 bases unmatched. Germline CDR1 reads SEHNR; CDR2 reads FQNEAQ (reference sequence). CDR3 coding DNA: TGTGCCAGCAGCCGCCCGGGAGCGGGAGTCGGGTACAATGAGCAGTTCTTC. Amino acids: CASSRPGAGVGYNEQFF. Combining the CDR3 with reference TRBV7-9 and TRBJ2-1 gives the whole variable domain DTGVSQNPRHKITKRGQNVTFRCDPISEHNRLYWYRQTLGQGPEFLTYFQNEAQLEKSRLLSDRFSAERPKGSFSTLEIQRTEQGDSAMYLCASSRPGAGVGYNEQFFGPGTRLTVL.

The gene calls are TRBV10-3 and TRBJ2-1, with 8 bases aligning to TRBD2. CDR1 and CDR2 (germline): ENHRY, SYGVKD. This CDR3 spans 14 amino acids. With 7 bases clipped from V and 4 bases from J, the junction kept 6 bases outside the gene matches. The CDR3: CAITELAEYNEQFF. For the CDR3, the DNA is TGTGCCATCACTGAACTAGCGGAATACAATGAGCAGTTCTTC.

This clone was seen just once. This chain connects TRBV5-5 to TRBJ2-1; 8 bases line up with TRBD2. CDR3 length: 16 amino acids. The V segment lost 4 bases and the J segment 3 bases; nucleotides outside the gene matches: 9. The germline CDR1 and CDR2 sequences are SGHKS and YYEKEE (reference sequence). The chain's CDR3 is CASSRESGSFYNEQFF. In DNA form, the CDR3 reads TGTGCCAGCAGCCGTGAAAGCGGGAGTTTCTACAATGAGCAGTTCTTC.

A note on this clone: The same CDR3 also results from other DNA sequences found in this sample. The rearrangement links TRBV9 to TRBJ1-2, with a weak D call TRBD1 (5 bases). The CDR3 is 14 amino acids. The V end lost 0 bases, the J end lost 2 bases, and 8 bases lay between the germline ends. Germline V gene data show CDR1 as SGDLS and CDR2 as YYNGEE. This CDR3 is CASSVGGGNYGYTF. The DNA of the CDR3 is TGTGCCAGCAGCGTAGGGGGCGGAAACTATGGCTACACCTTC.

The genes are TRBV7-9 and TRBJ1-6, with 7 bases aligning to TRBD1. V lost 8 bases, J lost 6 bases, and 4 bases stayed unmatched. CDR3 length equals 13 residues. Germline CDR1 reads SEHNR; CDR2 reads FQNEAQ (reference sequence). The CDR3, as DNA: TGTGCCAGCGAGGGACAGAGTAATTCACCCCTCCACTTT. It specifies CASEGQSNSPLHF.

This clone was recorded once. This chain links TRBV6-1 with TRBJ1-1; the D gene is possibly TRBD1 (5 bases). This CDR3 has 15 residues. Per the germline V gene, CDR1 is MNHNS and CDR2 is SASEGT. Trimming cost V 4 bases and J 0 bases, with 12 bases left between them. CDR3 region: CASSVGAGLNTEAFF. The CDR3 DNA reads TGTGCCAGCAGTGTTGGGGCAGGGTTGAACACTGAAGCTTTCTTT.

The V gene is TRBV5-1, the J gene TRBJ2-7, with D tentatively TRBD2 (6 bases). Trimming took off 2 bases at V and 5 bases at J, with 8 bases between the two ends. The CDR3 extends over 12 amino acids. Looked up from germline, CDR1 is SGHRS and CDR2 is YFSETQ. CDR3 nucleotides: TGCGCCAGCAGCTTACCGGGGGACGAGCAGTACTTC. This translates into CASSLPGDEQYF. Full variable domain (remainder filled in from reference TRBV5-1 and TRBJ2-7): KAGVTQTPRYLIKTRGQQVTLSCSPISGHRSVSWYQQTPGQGLQFLFEYFSETQRNKGNFPGRFSGRQFSNSRSEMNVSTLELGDSALYLCASSLPGDEQYFGPGTRLTVT.

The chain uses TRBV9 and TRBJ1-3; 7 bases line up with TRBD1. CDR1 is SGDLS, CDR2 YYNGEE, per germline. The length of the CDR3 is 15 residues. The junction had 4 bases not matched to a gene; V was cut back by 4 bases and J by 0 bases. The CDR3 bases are TGTGCCAGCAGCCACAGGGGTTCCTCTGGAAACACCATATATTTT. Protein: CASSHRGSSGNTIYF.

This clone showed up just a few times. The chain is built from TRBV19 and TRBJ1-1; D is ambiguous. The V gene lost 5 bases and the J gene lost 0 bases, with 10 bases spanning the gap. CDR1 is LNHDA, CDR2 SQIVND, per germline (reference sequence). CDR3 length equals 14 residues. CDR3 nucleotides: TGTGCCAGTAGTTCAATCACTATGAACACTGAAGCTTTCTTT. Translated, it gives CASSSITMNTEAFF.

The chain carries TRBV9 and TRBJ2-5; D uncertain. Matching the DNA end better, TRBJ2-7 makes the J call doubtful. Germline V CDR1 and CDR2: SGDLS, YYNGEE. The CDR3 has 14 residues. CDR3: CASSVGGSSYEQYF. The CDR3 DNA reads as TGTGCCAGCAGCGTAGGGGGATCCTCCTACGAGCAGTACTTC.